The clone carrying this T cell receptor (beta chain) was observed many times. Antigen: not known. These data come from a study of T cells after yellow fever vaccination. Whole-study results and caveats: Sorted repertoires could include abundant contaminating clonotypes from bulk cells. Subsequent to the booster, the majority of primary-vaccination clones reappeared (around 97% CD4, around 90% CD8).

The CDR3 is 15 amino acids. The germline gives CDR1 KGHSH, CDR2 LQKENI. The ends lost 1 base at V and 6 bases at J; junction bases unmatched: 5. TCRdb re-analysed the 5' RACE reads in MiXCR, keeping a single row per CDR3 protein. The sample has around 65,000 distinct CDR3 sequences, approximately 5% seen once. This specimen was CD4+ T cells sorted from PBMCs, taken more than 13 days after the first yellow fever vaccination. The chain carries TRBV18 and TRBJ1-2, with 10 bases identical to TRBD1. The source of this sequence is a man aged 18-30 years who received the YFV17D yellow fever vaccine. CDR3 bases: TGTGCCAGCTCACCACGTGTGGACAGGGGGAATGGCTACACCTTC. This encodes CASSPRVDRGNGYTF.